Listed below are T cell receptor beta chains from one sample, sequenced in a study of T cell responses to AZD1222 COVID-19 vaccine. Libraries were prepared by immunoSEQ multiplex PCR; TCRdb keeps only in-frame clonotypes and omits some of them. The sample yields 55,000 to 65,000 clones, about 74% seen once. The sample here was peripheral blood, taken 28 days after the second AZD1222 dose. These receptor sequences come from an adult who received the AZD1222 COVID-19 vaccine. The CDR3 runs from the conserved cysteine through the conserved F or W. Where a row states a size, it is once, few, many or the class of an expanded clone; other rows omit it.

cdr3_length clone_size v_call cdr3_aa
15 . TRBV19 CASSIFPAATGELFF
13 . TRBV6-5 CASSVPEGEKLFF
13 . TRBV5-6 CASADLAKNIQYF
15 . TRBV5-1 CASRLNRESGNTIYF
14 . TRBV3-1/TRBV3-2 CASSRFTGTDTQYF
14 . TRBV11-2 CASSLEPRGHEQYF
12 . TRBV2 CASTGLKEKLFF
15 few TRBV27 CASSRLAGVVEEQFF
14 . TRBV6-2/TRBV6-3 CASSGQVSSYEQYF
13 . TRBV3-1/TRBV3-2 CASSQGEGRTQYF
15 . TRBV18 CASSPRQGARDTQYF
16 . TRBV18 CASSLRGDSSSYEQYF
15 few TRBV15 CATSRATGSGEKLFF
14 . TRBV3-1/TRBV3-2 CASSQGPGGYEQYF
13 . TRBV19 CASSAQVNTEAFF
15 . TRBV7-2 CASSPRGRVDEKLFF
14 . TRBV24-1 CATRSTGVNTEAFF
15 . TRBV6-6 CASTQQGSSYNEQFF